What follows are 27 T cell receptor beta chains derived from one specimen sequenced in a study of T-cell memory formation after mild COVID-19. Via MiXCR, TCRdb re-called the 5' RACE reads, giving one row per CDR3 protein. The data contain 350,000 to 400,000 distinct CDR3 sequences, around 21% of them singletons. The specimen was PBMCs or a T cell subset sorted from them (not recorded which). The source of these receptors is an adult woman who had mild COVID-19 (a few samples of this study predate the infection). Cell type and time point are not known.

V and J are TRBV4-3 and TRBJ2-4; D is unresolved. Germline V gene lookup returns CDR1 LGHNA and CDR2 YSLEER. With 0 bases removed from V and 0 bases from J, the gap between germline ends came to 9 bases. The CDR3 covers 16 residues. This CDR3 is CASSQDYTLAKNIQYF. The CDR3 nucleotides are TGCGCCAGCAGCCAAGACTACACCCTAGCCAAAAACATTCAGTACTTC.

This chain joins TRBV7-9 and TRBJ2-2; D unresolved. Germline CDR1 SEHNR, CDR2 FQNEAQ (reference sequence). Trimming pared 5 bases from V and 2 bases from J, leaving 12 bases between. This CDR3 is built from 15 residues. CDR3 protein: CASSPRSVNTGELFF. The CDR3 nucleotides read TGTGCCAGCAGCCCGAGGTCCGTTAACACCGGGGAGCTGTTTTTT.

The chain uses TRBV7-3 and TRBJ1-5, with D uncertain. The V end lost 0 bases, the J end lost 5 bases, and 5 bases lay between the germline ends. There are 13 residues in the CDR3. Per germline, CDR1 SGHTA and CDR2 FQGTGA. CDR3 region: CASSLTYDQPQHF. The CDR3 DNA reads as TGTGCCAGCAGCTTAACGTATGATCAGCCCCAGCATTTT.

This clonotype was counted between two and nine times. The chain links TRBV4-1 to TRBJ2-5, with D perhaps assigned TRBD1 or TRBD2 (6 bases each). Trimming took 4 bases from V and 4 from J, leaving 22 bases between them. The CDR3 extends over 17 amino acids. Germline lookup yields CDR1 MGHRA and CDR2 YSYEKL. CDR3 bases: TGCGCCAGCAGCCGGTCCGGACAATACGGAGGGGGAGAGACCCAGTACTTC. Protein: CASSRSGQYGGGETQYF.

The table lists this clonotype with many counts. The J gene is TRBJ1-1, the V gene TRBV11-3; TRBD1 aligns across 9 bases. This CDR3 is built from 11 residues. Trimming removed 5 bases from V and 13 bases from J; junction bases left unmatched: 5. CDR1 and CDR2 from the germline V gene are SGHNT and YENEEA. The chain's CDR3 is CASSLGQGNFF. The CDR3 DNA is TGTGCCAGCAGCCTCGGACAGGGGAATTTCTTT.

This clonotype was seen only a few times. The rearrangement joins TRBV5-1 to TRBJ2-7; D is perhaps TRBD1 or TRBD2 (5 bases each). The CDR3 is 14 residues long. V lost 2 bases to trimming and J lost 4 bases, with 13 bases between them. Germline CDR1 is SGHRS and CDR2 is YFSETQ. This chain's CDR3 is CASSFEGTMYEQYF. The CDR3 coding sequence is TGCGCCAGCAGCTTCGAGGGGACGATGTACGAGCAGTACTTC.

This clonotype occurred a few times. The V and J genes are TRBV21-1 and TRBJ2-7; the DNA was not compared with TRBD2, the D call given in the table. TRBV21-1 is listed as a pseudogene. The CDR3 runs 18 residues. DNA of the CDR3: TGTGCCAGCAGCTCTCCCCGCCTAGCGGGAAATAGCTCCTACGAGCAGTACTTC. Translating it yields CASSSPRLAGNSSYEQYF.

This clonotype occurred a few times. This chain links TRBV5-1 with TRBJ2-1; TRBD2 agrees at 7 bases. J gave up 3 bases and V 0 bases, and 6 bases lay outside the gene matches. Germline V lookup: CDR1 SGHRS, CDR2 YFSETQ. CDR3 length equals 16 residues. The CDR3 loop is CASSLVVGGIYNEQFF. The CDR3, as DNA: TGCGCCAGCAGCTTGGTGGTGGGGGGGATCTACAATGAGCAGTTCTTC.

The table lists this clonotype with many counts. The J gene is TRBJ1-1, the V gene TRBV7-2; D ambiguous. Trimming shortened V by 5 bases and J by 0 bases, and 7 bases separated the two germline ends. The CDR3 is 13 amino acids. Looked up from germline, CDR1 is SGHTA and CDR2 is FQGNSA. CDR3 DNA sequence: TGTGCCAGCAGCCCAAGTTTGAACACTGAAGCTTTCTTT. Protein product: CASSPSLNTEAFF.

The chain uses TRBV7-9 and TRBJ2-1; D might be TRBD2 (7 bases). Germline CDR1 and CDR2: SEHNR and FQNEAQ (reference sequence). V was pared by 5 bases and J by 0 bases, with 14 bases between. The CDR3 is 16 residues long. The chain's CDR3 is CASSRGGESSYNEQFF. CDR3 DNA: TGTGCCAGCAGCCGAGGGGGGGAAAGCTCCTACAATGAGCAGTTCTTC.

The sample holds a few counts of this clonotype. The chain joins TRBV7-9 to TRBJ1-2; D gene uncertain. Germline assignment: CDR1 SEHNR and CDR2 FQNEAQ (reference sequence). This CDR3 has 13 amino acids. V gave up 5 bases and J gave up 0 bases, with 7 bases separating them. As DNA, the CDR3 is TGTGCCAGCAGCCCCCCAGCTAACTATGGCTACACCTTC. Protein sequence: CASSPPANYGYTF.

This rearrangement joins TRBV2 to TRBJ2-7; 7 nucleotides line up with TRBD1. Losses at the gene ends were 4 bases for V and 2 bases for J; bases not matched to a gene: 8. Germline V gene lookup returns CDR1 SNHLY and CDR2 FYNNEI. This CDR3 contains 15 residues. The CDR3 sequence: CASSGGQTRAYEQYF. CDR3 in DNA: TGTGCCAGCAGTGGGGGACAGACAAGAGCCTACGAGCAGTACTTC. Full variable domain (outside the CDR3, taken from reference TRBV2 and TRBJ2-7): EPEVTQTPSHQVTQMGQEVILRCVPISNHLYFYWYRQILGQKVEFLVSFYNNEISEKSEIFDDQFSVERPDGSNFTLKIRSTKLEDSAMYFCASSGGQTRAYEQYFGPGTRLTVT.

The DNA for the CDR3 is TGCGCCAGCAGCTTGGGACTAGAAGACTACAATGAGCAGTTCTTC. This gives the protein CASSLGLEDYNEQFF. The chain has TRBV5-1 and TRBJ2-1; tentative D call: TRBD2 (6 bases). Trimming removed 0 bases at V and 3 bases at J, with 10 bases between. Germline V gene lookup returns CDR1 SGHRS and CDR2 YFSETQ. The CDR3 has 15 amino acids.

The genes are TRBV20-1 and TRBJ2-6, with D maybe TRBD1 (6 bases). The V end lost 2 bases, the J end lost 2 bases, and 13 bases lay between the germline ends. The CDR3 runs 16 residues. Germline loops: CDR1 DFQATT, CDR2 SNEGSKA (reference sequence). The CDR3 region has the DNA TGCAGTGCTAGAAAAGATTGGACAGCTGGGGCCAACGTCCTGACTTTC. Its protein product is CSARKDWTAGANVLTF.

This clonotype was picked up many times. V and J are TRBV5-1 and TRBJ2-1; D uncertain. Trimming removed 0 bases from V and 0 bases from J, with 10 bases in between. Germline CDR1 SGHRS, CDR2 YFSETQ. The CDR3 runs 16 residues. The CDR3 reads CASSLGLADSYNEQFF. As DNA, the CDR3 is TGCGCCAGCAGCTTGGGACTCGCAGACTCCTACAATGAGCAGTTCTTC.

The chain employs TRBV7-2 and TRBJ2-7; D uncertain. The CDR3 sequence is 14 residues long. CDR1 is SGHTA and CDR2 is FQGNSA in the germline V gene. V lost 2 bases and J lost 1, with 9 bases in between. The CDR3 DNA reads TGTGCCAGCAGCTTAAGTTCTTTATCCTACGAGCAGTACTTC. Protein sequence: CASSLSSLSYEQYF.

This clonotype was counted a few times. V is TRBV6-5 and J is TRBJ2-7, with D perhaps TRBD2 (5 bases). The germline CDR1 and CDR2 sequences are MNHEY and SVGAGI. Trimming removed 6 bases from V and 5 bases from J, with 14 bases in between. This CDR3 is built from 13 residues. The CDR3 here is CASRGRVVDEQYF. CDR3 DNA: TGTGCCAGCAGAGGGAGAGTGGTTGACGAGCAGTACTTC.

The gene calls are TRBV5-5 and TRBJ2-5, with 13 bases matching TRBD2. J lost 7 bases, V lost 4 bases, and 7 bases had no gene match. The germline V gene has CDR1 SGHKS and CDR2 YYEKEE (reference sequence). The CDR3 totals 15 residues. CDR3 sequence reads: CASSPGTSGAVTQYF. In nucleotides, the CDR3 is TGTGCCAGCAGCCCCGGGACTAGCGGGGCGGTGACCCAGTACTTC.

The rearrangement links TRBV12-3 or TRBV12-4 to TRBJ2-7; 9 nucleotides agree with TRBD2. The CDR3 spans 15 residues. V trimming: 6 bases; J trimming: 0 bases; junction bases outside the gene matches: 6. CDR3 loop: CASRRLAASSYEQYF. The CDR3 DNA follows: TGTGCCAGCAGGCGACTAGCGGCTAGCTCCTACGAGCAGTACTTC.

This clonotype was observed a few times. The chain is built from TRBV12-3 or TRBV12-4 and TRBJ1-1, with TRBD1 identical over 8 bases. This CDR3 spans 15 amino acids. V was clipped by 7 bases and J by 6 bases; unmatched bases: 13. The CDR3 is CASTPLGRGRAEAFF. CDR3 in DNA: TGTGCCAGCACTCCCTTAGGCAGGGGGCGAGCTGAAGCTTTCTTT.

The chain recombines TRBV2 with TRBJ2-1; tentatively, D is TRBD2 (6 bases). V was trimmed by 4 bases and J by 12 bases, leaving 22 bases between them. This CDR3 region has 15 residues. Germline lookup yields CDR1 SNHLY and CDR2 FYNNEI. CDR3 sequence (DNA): TGTGCCAGCAGTGGAAATAGCGGCGGCAACGGGGGGCAGTTCTTC. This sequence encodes CASSGNSGGNGGQFF.

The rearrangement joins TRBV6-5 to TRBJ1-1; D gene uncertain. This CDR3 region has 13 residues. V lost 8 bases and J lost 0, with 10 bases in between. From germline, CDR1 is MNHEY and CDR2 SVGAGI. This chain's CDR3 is CASSAVMNTEAFF. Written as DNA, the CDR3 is TGTGCCAGCTCGGCCGTCATGAACACTGAAGCTTTCTTT.

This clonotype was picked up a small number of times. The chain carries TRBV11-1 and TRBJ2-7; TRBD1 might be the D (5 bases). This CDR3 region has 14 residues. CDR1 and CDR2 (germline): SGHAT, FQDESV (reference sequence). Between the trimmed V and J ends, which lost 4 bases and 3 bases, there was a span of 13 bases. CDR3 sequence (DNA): TGTGCCAGCAGCTCAACCCCAGGGAACTACGAGCAGTACTTC. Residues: CASSSTPGNYEQYF.

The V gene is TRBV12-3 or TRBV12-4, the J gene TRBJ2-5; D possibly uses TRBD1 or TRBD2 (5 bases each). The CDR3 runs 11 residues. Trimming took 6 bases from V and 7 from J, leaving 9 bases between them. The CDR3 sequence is CASRGPGTQYF. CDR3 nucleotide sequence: TGTGCCAGCAGGGGACCAGGGACCCAGTACTTC.

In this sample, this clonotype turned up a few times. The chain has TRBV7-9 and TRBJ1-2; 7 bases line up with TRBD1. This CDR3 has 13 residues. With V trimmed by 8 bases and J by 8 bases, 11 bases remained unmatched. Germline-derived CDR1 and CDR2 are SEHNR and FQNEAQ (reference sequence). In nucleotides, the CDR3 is TGTGCCAGCGGCAGCAGGGGGGGATTGGGCTACACCTTC. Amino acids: CASGSRGGLGYTF.

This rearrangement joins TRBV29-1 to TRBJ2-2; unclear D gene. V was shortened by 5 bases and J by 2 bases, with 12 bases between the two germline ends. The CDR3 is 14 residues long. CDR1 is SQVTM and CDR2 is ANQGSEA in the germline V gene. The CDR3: CSVCPGPNTGELFF. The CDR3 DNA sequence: TGCAGCGTTTGTCCGGGCCCTAACACCGGGGAGCTGTTTTTT.

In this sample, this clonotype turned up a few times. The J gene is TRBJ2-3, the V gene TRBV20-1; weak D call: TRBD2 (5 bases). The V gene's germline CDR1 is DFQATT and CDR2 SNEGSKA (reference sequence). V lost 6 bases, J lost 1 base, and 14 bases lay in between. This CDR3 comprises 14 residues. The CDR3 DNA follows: TGCAGTGCCGAGCGGCGATTGGGCACAGATACGCAGTATTTT. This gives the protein CSAERRLGTDTQYF.